This TCR beta chain was observed in a study of blood T cell repertoires in COVID-19. The overall study: COVID-19 samples collected from the United States, Italy and Spain covered acute and convalescent phases.

The trim removed 1 base at V and 3 bases at J, leaving 7 bases unmatched. CDR1 and CDR2 from the germline V gene are SGHAT and FQNNGV. There are 16 residues in the CDR3. TCRdb's table, derived via immunoSEQ multiplex PCR, lists solely in-frame clones and lacks some. This table holds 330,000 or so clones, about 88% found once. This clone has only one observation. Different DNA sequences within this sample yield the same CDR3. The sequencing sample was made of PBMCs or T cells enriched from blood (not recorded which). The V and J genes are TRBV11-2 and TRBJ2-3; 7 bases map to TRBD2. This clonotype was obtained from a woman younger than 45 who had been exposed to COVID-19. Here the CDR3 reads CASSLVGGSSTDTQYF. The CDR3 DNA follows: TGTGCCAGCAGCTTAGTTGGCGGGAGCAGTACAGATACGCAGTATTTT. Together with reference TRBV11-2 and TRBJ2-3, the CDR3 gives the full variable domain: EAGVAQSPRYKIIEKRQSVAFWCNPISGHATLYWYQQILGQGPKLLIQFQNNGVVDDSQLPKDRFSAERLKGVDSTLKIQPAKLEDSAVYLCASSLVGGSSTDTQYFGPGTRLTVL.